The present T cell receptor (beta chain) was sequenced within a study of beta chain features in type 1 diabetes. General observations from the study: Type 1 diabetes patients showed a moderate but significant shortening of TCRB CDR3s in all four CD4+ subsets.

Expressed TCRB transcripts were sequenced because the isolated RNA had all been reverse transcribed beforehand. The repertoire was sequenced with immunoSEQ multiplex PCR; TCRdb's copy has only in-frame clones and lacks some. Of 150,000 to 200,000 clones detected, about 10% appear once; the ten largest clones hold roughly 0.7%. The authors sorted CD4+ naive, central memory, regulatory and stem cell-like memory cells via CD45RO/CCR7/CD25/CD127/CD95/CD27. The CDR3 has 17 residues. CDR1 is SGHDN and CDR2 is FVKESK in the germline V gene. Losses at the gene ends were 0 bases for V and 3 bases for J; bases not matched to a gene: 10. Remarks on this clone: Its specificity is not known.

Sequencing was performed on central memory CD4+ T cells from blood. The clonotype originates from a woman aged 25 to 39 with type 1 diabetes. V gene TRBV14 combines with J gene TRBJ2-5; the match to TRBD2 covers 7 bases. The CDR3: CASSQDPTYGGKETQYF. CDR3 DNA sequence: TGTGCCAGCAGCCAAGATCCGACATACGGGGGGAAAGAGACCCAGTACTTC.